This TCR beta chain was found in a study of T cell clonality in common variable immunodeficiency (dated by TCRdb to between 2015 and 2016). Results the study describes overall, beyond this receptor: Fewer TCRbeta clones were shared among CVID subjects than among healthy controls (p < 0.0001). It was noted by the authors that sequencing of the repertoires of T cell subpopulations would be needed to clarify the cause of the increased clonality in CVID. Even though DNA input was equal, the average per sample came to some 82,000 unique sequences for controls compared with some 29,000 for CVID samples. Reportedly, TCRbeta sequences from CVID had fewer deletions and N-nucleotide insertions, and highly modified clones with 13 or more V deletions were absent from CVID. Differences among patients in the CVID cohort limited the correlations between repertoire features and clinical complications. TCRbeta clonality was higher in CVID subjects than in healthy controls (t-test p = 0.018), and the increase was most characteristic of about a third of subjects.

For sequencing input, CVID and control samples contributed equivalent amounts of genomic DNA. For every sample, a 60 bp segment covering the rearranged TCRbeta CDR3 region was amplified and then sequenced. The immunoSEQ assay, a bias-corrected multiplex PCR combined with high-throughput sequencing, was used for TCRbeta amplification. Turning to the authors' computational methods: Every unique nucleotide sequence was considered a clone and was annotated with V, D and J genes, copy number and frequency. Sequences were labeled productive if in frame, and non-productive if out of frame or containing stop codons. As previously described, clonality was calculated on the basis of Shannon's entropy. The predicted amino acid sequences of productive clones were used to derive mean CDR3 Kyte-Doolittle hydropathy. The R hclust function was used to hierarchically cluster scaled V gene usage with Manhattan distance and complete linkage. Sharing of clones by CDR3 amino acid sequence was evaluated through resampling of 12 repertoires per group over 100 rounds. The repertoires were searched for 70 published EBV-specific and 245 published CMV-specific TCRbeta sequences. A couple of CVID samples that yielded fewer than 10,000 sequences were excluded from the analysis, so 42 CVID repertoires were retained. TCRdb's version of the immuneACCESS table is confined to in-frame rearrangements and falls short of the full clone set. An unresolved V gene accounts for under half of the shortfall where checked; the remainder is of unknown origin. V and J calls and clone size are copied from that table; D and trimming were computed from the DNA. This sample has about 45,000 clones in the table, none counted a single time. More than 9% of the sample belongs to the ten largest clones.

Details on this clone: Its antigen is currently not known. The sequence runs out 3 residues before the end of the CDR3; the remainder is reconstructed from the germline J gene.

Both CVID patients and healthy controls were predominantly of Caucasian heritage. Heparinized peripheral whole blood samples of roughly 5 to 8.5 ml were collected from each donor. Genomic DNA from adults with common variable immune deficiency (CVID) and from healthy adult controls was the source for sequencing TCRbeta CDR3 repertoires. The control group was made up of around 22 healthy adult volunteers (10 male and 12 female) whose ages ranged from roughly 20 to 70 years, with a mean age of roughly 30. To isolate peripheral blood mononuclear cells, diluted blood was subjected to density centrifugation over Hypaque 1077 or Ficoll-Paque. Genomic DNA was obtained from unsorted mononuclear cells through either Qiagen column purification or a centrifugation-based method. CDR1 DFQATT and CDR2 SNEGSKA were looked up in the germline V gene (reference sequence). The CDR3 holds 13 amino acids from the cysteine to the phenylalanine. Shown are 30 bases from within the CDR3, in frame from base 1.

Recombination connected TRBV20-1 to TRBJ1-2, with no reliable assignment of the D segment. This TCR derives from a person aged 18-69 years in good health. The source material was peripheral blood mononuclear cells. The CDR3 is CSARMTSRYDYTF. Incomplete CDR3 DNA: TGCAGTGCTAGAATGACTAGCCGATACGAC.